This TCR beta chain was identified during a study of beta chain features in type 1 diabetes. Sorted CD4+ subsets: naive, central memory, regulatory, stem cell-like memory (CD45RO/CCR7/CD25/CD127/CD95/CD27 panel). Germline V gives CDR1 SQVTM, CDR2 ANQGSEA. The CDR3 has 13 amino acids. Trimming pared 4 bases from V and 0 bases from J, leaving 9 bases between. Only a few counts were recorded for this clone. Sequenced material consisted of expressed TCRB transcripts (all of the isolated RNA was reverse transcribed). Sequencing used immunoSEQ multiplex PCR; TCRdb keeps in-frame clones, though not all of them. The sample lists approximately 150,000 clones, about 10% seen once, with under 1.5% in the top ten.

V gene TRBV29-1 combines with J gene TRBJ1-1, with D unclear. The sequenced material came from naive CD4+ T cells from blood. The receptor was isolated from a man aged 18 to 29 in good health. This CDR3 is CSVVNRMNTEAFF. Written as DNA, the CDR3 is TGCAGCGTTGTCAACAGAATGAACACTGAAGCTTTCTTT.